This TCR beta chain was profiled in a study of cytomegalovirus exposure and HLA in healthy donors. The CDR3 runs to 14 residues. Germline CDR1 reads SGHTA; CDR2 reads FQGNSA. The V and J ends lost 2 bases and 3 bases respectively, with 8 bases between them. Study-level points and caveats: HLA restriction was apparent for most CMV-associated TCR beta chains in a later analysis. When analyzed later, a missense DCLRE1C variant was found to be linked to TCR beta V- and J-gene trimming. Sequences of the TCR beta chain were said to predict the HLA-A and HLA-B alleles of most subjects accurately.

Concerning this clone: Antigen: not known.

PCR primers comprised 60 Vbeta and 13 Jbeta primers. Here immunoSEQ multiplex PCR was the method, and the copy in TCRdb shows in-frame clones only, minus some. The data contain 89,000 or so clones, about 83% of them seen just once; the ten biggest clones take up 5.6%. V gene TRBV7-2 combines with J gene TRBJ1-3; D gene unclear. The receptor was isolated from a woman aged 18 to 35 in good health and CMV-seropositive. The sample taken for sequencing was PBMCs. This CDR3 reads CASSLKADGNTIYF. The CDR3 DNA follows: TGTGCCAGCAGCTTAAAAGCGGATGGAAACACCATATATTTT. Variable domain in full (rest from reference TRBV7-2 and TRBJ1-3): GAGVSQSPSNKVTEKGKDVELRCDPISGHTALYWYRQSLGQGLEFLIYFQGNSAPDKSGLPSDRFSAERTGGSVSTLTIQRTQQEDSAVYLCASSLKADGNTIYFGEGSWLTVV.